This T cell receptor beta chain was identified during a study of early T cells in non-severe SARS-CoV-2 infection. Overall study context: Investigators sequenced bulk RNA drawn from unsorted whole blood, and chains remained unpaired. Overall study results and limits: Private and CD4 specificities were missed by VDJdb matching, skewed to anti-spike CD8.

Tagging with unique molecular identifiers was applied to individual cDNA molecules. TCRdb itself ran the 5' RACE reads through MiXCR, one entry per CDR3 protein. The sample records tens of thousands of distinct CDR3 sequences, about 5% being singletons. This clonotype occurred many times. Its antigen is still unknown. The CDR3 spans 16 residues. Unmatched junction bases numbered 8, after V lost 7 bases and J lost 5 bases. CDR1 is LNHDA, CDR2 SQIVND, per germline (reference sequence). This rearrangement joins TRBV19 to TRBJ2-2, with 12 bases lining up with TRBD1. Sequenced material: whole blood. This TCR came from an adult who was a healthcare worker with PCR-confirmed SARS-CoV-2 infection or an uninfected control (not recorded which). Here the CDR3 DNA reads TGTGCCAGTACCCGAAGGGACAGGGGGCGAACCGGGGAGCTGTTTTTT. Protein sequence: CASTRRDRGRTGELFF.